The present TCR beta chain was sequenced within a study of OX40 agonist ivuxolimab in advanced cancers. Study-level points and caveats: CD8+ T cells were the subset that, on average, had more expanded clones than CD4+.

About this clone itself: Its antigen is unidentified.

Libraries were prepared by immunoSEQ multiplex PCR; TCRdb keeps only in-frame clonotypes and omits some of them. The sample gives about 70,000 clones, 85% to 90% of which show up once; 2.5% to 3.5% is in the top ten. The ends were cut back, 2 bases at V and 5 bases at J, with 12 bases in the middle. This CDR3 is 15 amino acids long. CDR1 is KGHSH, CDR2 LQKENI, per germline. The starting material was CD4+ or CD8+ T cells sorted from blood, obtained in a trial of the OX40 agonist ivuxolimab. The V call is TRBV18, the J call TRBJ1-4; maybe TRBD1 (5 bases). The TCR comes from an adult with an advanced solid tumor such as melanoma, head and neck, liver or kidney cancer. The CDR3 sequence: CASSPGTQGNEKLFF. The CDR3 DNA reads TGTGCCAGCTCACCAGGGACCCAGGGAAATGAAAAACTGTTTTTT.